A selection of T cell receptor beta chains follows, all from one sample in a study of T cell responses to AZD1222 COVID-19 vaccine. Here immunoSEQ multiplex PCR was the method, and the copy in TCRdb shows in-frame clones only, minus some. The data contain some 120,000 clones, 86% of them singletons. The sequences come from peripheral blood, collected on day 0 of AZD1222 vaccination. The receptors shown here come from an adult in good health. CDR3s include the opening cysteine and the closing phenylalanine or tryptophan. D genes are given only for firm matches. A row's size may be missing; if present it is once, few, many or a size class.

clone size,V gene,J gene,D gene,CDR3 protein,CDR3 DNA
NA,TRBV27,TRBJ2-7,NA,CASSLSGVNEQYF,TGTGCCAGCAGTTTGTCTGGGGTCAACGAGCAGTACTTC
NA,TRBV5-1,TRBJ2-7,NA,CASSLDRSEQYF,TGCGCCAGCAGCTTGGACAGGAGTGAGCAGTACTTC
NA,TRBV7-9,TRBJ1-6,TRBD1,CASSREGTGANSPLHF,TGTGCCAGCAGCAGAGAGGGGACAGGGGCGAATTCACCCCTCCACTTT
NA,TRBV28,TRBJ2-1,NA,CASSSRDGNNEQFF,TGTGCCAGCAGTTCCCGGGACGGTAACAATGAGCAGTTCTTC
NA,TRBV11-2,TRBJ2-7,NA,CASSLEQGAYEQYF,TGTGCCAGCAGCTTAGAACAGGGCGCCTACGAGCAGTACTTC
NA,TRBV19,TRBJ1-5,NA,CASKRGDQPQHF,TGTGCCAGTAAACGGGGAGATCAGCCCCAGCATTTT
NA,TRBV6-5,TRBJ1-1,NA,CASSPFSHRNTEAFF,TGTGCCAGCAGCCCATTCTCACACCGGAACACTGAAGCTTTCTTT
NA,TRBV7-3,TRBJ1-1,NA,CASSPHRVPNTEAFF,TGTGCCAGCAGCCCACACAGGGTACCCAACACTGAAGCTTTCTTT
NA,TRBV4-3,TRBJ1-5,TRBD1,CASSLSTGPWQPQHF,TGCGCCAGCAGCCTTTCGACAGGGCCTTGGCAGCCCCAGCATTTT
NA,TRBV3-1/TRBV3-2,TRBJ2-7,TRBD1,CASSQGPGQGYEQYF,TGTGCCAGCAGCCAAGGTCCCGGACAGGGCTACGAGCAGTACTTC
NA,TRBV4-1,TRBJ2-3,NA,CASSQDGAVADTQYF,TGCGCCAGCAGCCAAGATGGGGCGGTAGCAGATACGCAGTATTTT
NA,TRBV7-9,TRBJ2-3,TRBD2,CASSFSGSLADTQYF,TGTGCCAGCAGCTTTAGCGGGAGTCTGGCAGATACGCAGTATTTT
NA,TRBV27,TRBJ2-6,NA,CASSLNTGSPTSGANVLTF,TGTGCCAGCAGTTTGAACACAGGATCTCCTACCTCTGGGGCCAACGTCCTGACTTTC
NA,TRBV10-3,TRBJ2-1,TRBD2,CAISPGLAGKNEQFF,TGTGCCATCAGCCCGGGACTAGCGGGAAAGAATGAGCAGTTCTTC
NA,TRBV7-9,TRBJ1-2,NA,CASSYGGEGYGYTF,TGTGCCAGCAGCTACGGCGGAGAGGGCTATGGCTACACCTTC
NA,TRBV19,TRBJ2-2,NA,CATAWRGGELFF,TGTGCCACAGCTTGGAGGGGCGGGGAGCTGTTTTTT
once,TRBV9,TRBJ2-7,TRBD2,CASSEAPVREGSYEQYF,TGTGCCAGCAGCGAGGCCCCTGTGCGGGAGGGCTCCTACGAGCAGTACTTC
once,TRBV3-1/TRBV3-2,TRBJ1-1,NA,CASSLQGNTEAFF,TGTGCCAGCAGCCTACAGGGGAACACTGAAGCTTTCTTT
NA,TRBV5-1,TRBJ2-3,TRBD2,CASSGGTSGGDTDTQYF,TGCGCCAGCAGCGGCGGGACTAGCGGGGGGGACACAGATACGCAGTATTTT
NA,TRBV6-5,TRBJ2-1,NA,CASSYSGLEQFF,TGTGCCAGCAGTTACTCCGGCCTTGAGCAGTTCTTC
NA,TRBV5-1,TRBJ2-1,NA,CASSLFDGEQFF,TGCGCCAGCAGCTTGTTTGACGGTGAGCAGTTCTTC
NA,TRBV30,TRBJ1-1,NA,CAWSDGNTEAFF,TGTGCCTGGAGCGACGGGAACACTGAAGCTTTCTTT
NA,TRBV7-3,TRBJ2-2,NA,CASRMNRENGELFF,TGTGCCAGCAGAATGAACCGAGAAAACGGGGAGCTGTTTTTT
NA,TRBV7-2,TRBJ1-3,NA,CASSLTGDSGNTIYF,TGTGCCAGCAGCTTAACAGGTGACTCTGGAAACACCATATATTTT
NA,TRBV24-1,TRBJ1-1,NA,CATSDGADATGVAFF,TGTGCCACCAGTGATGGGGCCGACGCAACGGGAGTGGCTTTCTTT
NA,TRBV9,TRBJ1-4,TRBD1,CASSVALGTGNEKLFF,TGTGCCAGCAGCGTAGCGCTTGGGACAGGGAATGAAAAACTGTTTTTT
NA,TRBV10-3,TRBJ2-1,NA,CAISQGSSSYNEQFF,TGTGCCATCAGCCAAGGAAGTTCTAGTTACAATGAGCAGTTCTTC
NA,TRBV2,TRBJ1-2,TRBD1,CASTGQGNYGYTF,TGTGCCAGCACCGGACAGGGCAACTATGGCTACACCTTC
NA,TRBV12-3/TRBV12-4,TRBJ1-5,NA,CASRTDSVQPQHF,TGTGCCAGCAGAACGGACAGTGTGCAGCCCCAGCATTTT
NA,TRBV7-8,TRBJ2-5,NA,CASSLGSGQETQYF,TGTGCCAGCAGCCTCGGCTCAGGACAAGAGACCCAGTACTTC
NA,TRBV27,TRBJ2-1,NA,CASSLVGVGYQSSYNEQFF,TGTGCCAGCAGTTTAGTGGGGGTGGGCTACCAGAGCTCCTACAATGAGCAGTTCTTC
NA,TRBV5-1,TRBJ1-1,NA,CASSLDQGGKNTEAFF,TGCGCCAGCAGCTTGGATCAAGGAGGCAAGAACACTGAAGCTTTCTTT
NA,TRBV5-1,TRBJ1-6,NA,CASRPGLDSPLHF,TGCGCCAGCAGGCCAGGGCTTGATTCACCCCTCCACTTT
NA,TRBV5-1,TRBJ2-6,NA,CASSLVLATGANVLTF,TGCGCCAGCAGCTTGGTTCTCGCCACTGGGGCCAACGTCCTGACTTTC
NA,TRBV4-3,TRBJ2-3,TRBD1,CASSQAPTGVTPTDTQYF,TGCGCCAGCAGCCAGGCCCCTACAGGGGTGACTCCCACAGATACGCAGTATTTT